The next 18 T cell receptor beta chains were all read from a single sample in a study of response to subunit inactivated influenza vaccine. TCRdb passed the RT-PCR reads through MiXCR, listing each CDR3 protein once. The sample lists 450,000 to 600,000 distinct CDR3 sequences; approximately 15% were seen once. This specimen was CD4+ T cells sorted from PBMCs, taken less than 30 months after vaccination. The receptors were gathered from a man aged 45 to 75 who received an inactivated influenza vaccine.

The chain carries TRBV6-2 or TRBV6-3 and TRBJ2-7, with 8 nucleotides matching TRBD1. The CDR3 spans 15 residues. J gave up 6 bases and V 8 bases, and 15 bases lay outside the gene matches. The V gene's germline CDR1 is MNHEY and CDR2 SVGEGT. CDR3 nucleotides: TGTGCCAGCGTCATCCGATTGGACAGGGTTCCCGAGCAGTACTTC. Translation gives CASVIRLDRVPEQYF.

Only a few counts were recorded for this clonotype. This rearrangement joins TRBV11-2 to TRBJ1-1; D is ambiguous. V shed 1 base and J shed 1 base, with 10 bases lying between them. In germline, CDR1 is SGHAT, CDR2 FQNNGV. The CDR3 consists of 15 residues. Here the CDR3 reads CASSLAPGGNTEAFF. For the CDR3, the DNA is TGTGCCAGCAGCTTAGCACCTGGAGGGAACACTGAAGCTTTCTTT.

This rearrangement joins TRBV20-1 to TRBJ1-2, with D hard to call. This CDR3 contains 13 residues. The germline V and J ends were trimmed by 1 base and 6 bases, with 12 bases remaining between them. The germline CDR1 and CDR2 sequences are DFQATT and SNEGSKA (reference sequence). The CDR3 DNA follows: TGCAGTGCTAGAGCAACAGTTATTAATGGCTACACCTTC. Translating it yields CSARATVINGYTF.

This clonotype showed up just a few times. The chain is built from TRBV7-2 and TRBJ1-2, with 7 bases matching TRBD1. The J segment lost 7 bases and the V segment lost 5 bases, leaving 13 bases of the junction unmatched. In germline, CDR1 is SGHTA, CDR2 FQGNSA. The CDR3 runs to 15 residues. The CDR3 protein is CASSPTQTGRTGYTF. CDR3 coding DNA: TGTGCCAGCAGCCCCACACAGACAGGGCGGACTGGCTACACCTTC.

A few counts support this clonotype. The rearrangement uses TRBV18 and TRBJ1-5; D possibly corresponds to TRBD1 (6 bases). This CDR3 is built from 16 residues. Between the trimmed V and J ends, which lost 6 bases and 0 bases, there was a span of 15 bases. Germline-derived CDR1 and CDR2 are KGHSH and LQKENI. As DNA, the CDR3 is TGTGCCAGCTCGCGGACAGACAGAGATAGCAATCAGCCCCAGCATTTT. Its protein is CASSRTDRDSNQPQHF.

CDR3 in amino acids: CASSYQTGPHYNEQFF. The CDR3 region has the DNA TGTGCCAGCAGTTACCAGACAGGGCCCCACTACAATGAGCAGTTCTTC. The V call is TRBV6-5, the J call TRBJ2-1; 7 nucleotides agree with TRBD1. The ends lost 2 bases at V and 3 bases at J; junction bases unmatched: 7. CDR1 and CDR2 from the germline V gene are MNHEY and SVGAGI. The CDR3 is 16 residues long.

The rearrangement uses TRBV2 and TRBJ2-7, with D hard to call. The V gene's germline CDR1 is SNHLY and CDR2 FYNNEI. V was cut by 8 bases and J by 4 bases, with 15 bases left in between. CDR3 size: 13 residues. CDR3 DNA sequence: TGTGCCAGCGGCGTTGATCCCAAGTACGAGCAGTACTTC. Its protein is CASGVDPKYEQYF.

The genes are TRBV18 and TRBJ2-7; D remains ambiguous. The CDR3 length is 12 residues. Germline lookup yields CDR1 KGHSH and CDR2 LQKENI. The germline V and J ends were trimmed by 5 bases and 6 bases, with 11 bases remaining between them. CDR3 sequence (DNA): TGTGCCAGCTCAGGTTCCAGAGTCGAGCAGTACTTC. As protein: CASSGSRVEQYF. Full variable domain (remainder filled in from reference TRBV18 and TRBJ2-7): NAGVMQNPRHLVRRRGQEARLRCSPMKGHSHVYWYRQLPEEGLKFMVYLQKENIIDESGMPKERFSAEFPKEGPSILRIQQVVRGDSAAYFCASSGSRVEQYFGPGTRLTVT.

In its sample, this clonotype was seen many times. The CDR3 region has the DNA TGTGCCAGCAGACTTATCAGACTAGCGGGAAAAGGCGAGCAGTACTTC. Its translation: CASRLIRLAGKGEQYF. V is TRBV27 and J is TRBJ2-7; 11 bases match TRBD2. The germline CDR1 and CDR2 sequences are MNHEY and SMNVEV (reference sequence). V shed 6 bases, J shed 6 bases, and the junction held 13 bases outside the gene matches. The CDR3 has 16 residues.

This clonotype was observed at least ten times. One junction end does not reproduce the germline sequence, and a read error may be involved. V and J are TRBV10-3 and TRBJ2-5, with 8 bases fitting TRBD2. Germline V gene data show CDR1 as ENHRY and CDR2 as SYGVKD. CDR3 length: 11 amino acids. The CDR3: CAISAGTRVEF. As DNA, the CDR3 is TGTGCCATCAGTGCGGGGACTAGGGTGGAGTTC.

This clonotype has ten or more counts. V gene TRBV6-5 combines with J gene TRBJ2-3, with 8 bases fitting TRBD2. CDR3 length: 14 residues. Germline V gives CDR1 MNHEY, CDR2 SVGAGI. Trimming took 2 bases from V and 7 from J; bases not matched to a gene: 5. The CDR3, as DNA: TGTGCCAGCAGTTACCCCGGGACTAGTAATACGCAGTATTTT. It translates to CASSYPGTSNTQYF.

This clonotype turned up a few times. The chain carries TRBV7-2 and TRBJ2-1, with D possibly matching TRBD2 (6 bases). V was shortened by 1 base and J by 7 bases, with 14 bases between the two germline ends. Germline CDR1 and CDR2: SGHTA and FQGNSA. CDR3 length: 15 residues. CDR3 loop: CASSLVVIRGNEQFF. CDR3 nucleotide sequence: TGTGCCAGCAGCTTAGTGGTTATTCGGGGGAATGAGCAGTTCTTC.

This clonotype was seen more than once but under ten times. The junction departs from the called germline gene at one end, perhaps through a read error. The V call is TRBV11-1, the J call TRBJ2-3, with D tentatively TRBD1 or TRBD2 (5 bases each). The CDR3 totals 15 residues. Germline CDR1 and CDR2: SGHAT and FQDESV (reference sequence). The DNA for the CDR3 is TGTGCCAGCAGCTTTCGGGGTGAAACGACAGATACTCAGTATTTT. It is translated as CASSFRGETTDTQYF.

V usage is TRBV29-1 and J usage is TRBJ2-3, with D possibly matching TRBD1 (5 bases). Germline V lookup: CDR1 SQVTM, CDR2 ANQGSEA. V was shortened by 4 bases and J by 1 base, with 12 bases between the two germline ends. The CDR3 contains 14 residues. As DNA, the CDR3 is TGCAGCGTTGTAAGGGGCGAACGCACAGATACGCAGTATTTT. Its protein product is CSVVRGERTDTQYF.

The chain employs TRBV5-6 and TRBJ2-7; D could derive from TRBD1 or TRBD2 (5 bases each). Trimming removed 4 bases at V and 2 bases at J, with 10 bases between. The germline gives CDR1 SGHDT, CDR2 YYEEEE. This CDR3 has 13 amino acids. In DNA, the CDR3 is TGTGCCAGCAGCATCGGGGCGACCTACGAGCAGTACTTC. Translation: CASSIGATYEQYF.

In this sample, this clonotype turned up many times. This rearrangement joins TRBV6-5 to TRBJ2-7, with 11 bases that match TRBD1. Germline V CDR1 and CDR2: MNHEY, SVGAGI. The CDR3 totals 15 residues. Germline trimming cut 4 bases from V and 2 bases from J; bases unmatched to any gene: 4. Here the CDR3 reads CASSSPGQGAYEQYF. Written as DNA, the CDR3 is TGTGCCAGCAGTTCACCGGGACAGGGGGCCTACGAGCAGTACTTC.

This clonotype was seen at least ten times. The chain combines TRBV27 with TRBJ2-6, with no clear D. The germline V gene encodes CDR1 MNHEY and CDR2 SMNVEV (reference sequence). V gave up 5 bases and J gave up 3 bases, with 8 bases separating them. The CDR3 is made up of 14 amino acids. The CDR3 protein is CASSATLGANVLTF. The CDR3 DNA reads as TGTGCCAGCAGTGCCACTCTTGGGGCCAACGTCCTGACTTTC. Based on the CDR3 plus reference TRBV27 and TRBJ2-6, the full variable domain is EAQVTQNPRYLITVTGKKLTVTCSQNMNHEYMSWYRQDPGLGLRQIYYSMNVEVTDKGDVPEGYKVSRKEKRNFPLILESPSPNQTSLYFCASSATLGANVLTFGAGSRLTVL.

Concerning this clonotype itself: A much larger clone is a single base away; this may be a read error. The chain has TRBV20-1 and TRBJ2-1, with a weak D call TRBD1 (6 bases). V shed 6 bases and J shed 6 bases, with 18 bases lying between them. CDR1 and CDR2 (germline): DFQATT, SNEGSKA (reference sequence). The CDR3 consists of 14 residues. CDR3 in DNA: TGCAGTGCACGATACTGCAGGGGTAGCAATGAGCAGTTCTTC. The encoded protein is CSARYCRGSNEQFF.